This section outlines one T cell receptor beta chain sequence together with its context. Its target is unknown. This record belongs to a study of blood T cells in healthy people across ages. Then a second PCR, running about 7 to 11 cycles, was carried out with a sample-barcoded 5' primer and a J-beta primer mix. TCRdb reprocessed the 5' RACE reads with MiXCR, giving one entry per CDR3 protein. The sample contains 550,000 to 800,000 distinct CDR3 sequences, roughly 21% of which appear only once. Germline V gives CDR1 SEHNR, CDR2 FQNEAQ (reference sequence). The CDR3 is 13 residues long. Overall study findings and caveats: It was not possible, with unsorted PBMCs, to conclusively compare naive and antigen-experienced cells.

The gene calls are TRBV7-9 and TRBJ2-5, with D maybe TRBD2 (6 bases). The end of the DNA aligns better with TRBJ2-1, so the J call may be wrong. Material for sequencing was blood. This sequence was found in a man in his 70s in good health. The CDR3 sequence: CASSLGDSGEQFF. The CDR3 coding sequence is TGTGCCAGCAGCTTAGGGGACTCGGGTGAGCAGTTCTTC.